This entry lists 21 T cell receptor beta chains sequenced from one sample in a study of glioma-infiltrating T cells. Amplification of TCR alpha and beta CDR3 regions from RNA used iRepertoire nested multiplex PCR. TCRdb re-analysed the multiplex PCR reads in MiXCR, keeping a single row per CDR3 protein. The table records 150,000 to 200,000 distinct CDR3 sequences, approximately 30% of them present only once. Sequenced material: glioma tissue, nonneoplastic brain tissue, or PBMCs (not recorded which). The receptors were gathered from a human donor with low-grade glioma or glioblastoma, undergoing nonglioma brain surgery, or in good health (not recorded which).

This clonotype was seen at least ten times. V gene TRBV28 combines with J gene TRBJ1-1; D unresolved. Germline V gene data show CDR1 as MDHEN and CDR2 as SYDVKM. V dropped 3 bases and J dropped 2 bases, with 10 bases sitting between them. The CDR3 has 14 residues. CDR3 bases: TGTGCCAGCAGTTTGTGGAGATCAAACACTGAAGCTTTCTTT. The encoded protein is CASSLWRSNTEAFF.

The rearrangement joins TRBV20-1 to TRBJ2-1, with 8 positions matching TRBD1. The CDR3 spans 12 residues. CDR1 is DFQATT, CDR2 SNEGSKA, per germline (reference sequence). Trimming at V came to 4 bases and at J to 7 bases, leaving 3 bases not matched to a gene. CDR3 nucleotide sequence: TGCAGTGCTACGGACAGGGCAAATGAGCAGTTCTTC. This translates into CSATDRANEQFF.

V and J are TRBV28 and TRBJ2-6; D unclear. The CDR3 extends over 14 amino acids. V was cut by 2 bases and J by 4 bases, with 6 bases left in between. Germline-derived CDR1 and CDR2 are MDHEN and SYDVKM. CDR3 sequence (DNA): TGTGCCAGCAGTTTAGGGTGCGGGGCCAACGTCCTGACTTTC. Translated, it gives CASSLGCGANVLTF.

The table lists this clonotype with many counts. The CDR3 coding sequence is TGCAGCGTTGAAGATCAGGGCGGTGGCTACACCTTC. Amino acid sequence: CSVEDQGGGYTF. This chain uses TRBV29-1 with TRBJ1-2; tentatively, D is TRBD1 (5 bases). The CDR3 consists of 12 residues. Germline assignment: CDR1 SQVTM and CDR2 ANQGSEA. Deletions cut 0 bases from V and 7 bases from J, with 9 bases between.

This clonotype was observed many times. For the CDR3, the DNA is TGTGCCAGCAGTTGGGGACAGGGGTATGGCTACACCTTC. Its protein is CASSWGQGYGYTF. The J gene is TRBJ1-2, the V gene TRBV28, with 10 bases identical to TRBD1. Per germline, CDR1 MDHEN and CDR2 SYDVKM. The CDR3 covers 13 residues. V trimming: 4 bases; J trimming: 5 bases; junction bases outside the gene matches: 1.

Comment on this clonotype: Mismatch with germline at one junction end may stem from a read error. The chain uses TRBV12-3 or TRBV12-4 and TRBJ2-7, with D possibly being TRBD1 (5 bases). CDR3 length: 15 residues. CDR3 amino acids: CASSLSAGKFYGQYF. The CDR3 DNA is TGTGCCAGCAGTTTATCTGCAGGGAAGTTCTACGGGCAGTACTTC.

As regards this clonotype: The junction departs from germline at one end; a sequencing error may be responsible. This chain uses TRBV18 with TRBJ2-5, with D perhaps TRBD1 or TRBD2 (6 bases each). CDR3 length: 15 residues. Germline V lookup: CDR1 KGHSH, CDR2 LQKENI. For the CDR3, the DNA is TGTGCCAGATCACCGCTGAAAGGGGGGTTGGAGACCCAGTACTTC. It specifies CARSPLKGGLETQYF.

J is TRBJ2-5 and V is TRBV7-3; 12 bases are shared with TRBD2. CDR1 and CDR2 from the germline V gene are SGHTA and FQGTGA. V was pared by 4 bases and J by 0 bases, with 6 bases of the junction left unmatched. This CDR3 spans 17 amino acids. The CDR3 region is CASSSGLAGGYQETQYF. The CDR3 DNA reads as TGTGCCAGCAGCTCCGGGCTAGCGGGAGGGTACCAAGAGACCCAGTACTTC.

This clonotype was seen once. J is TRBJ2-1 and V is TRBV4-2; D tentatively fits TRBD1 or TRBD2 (5 bases each). The CDR3 is made up of 16 amino acids. Germline values: CDR1 LGHNA, CDR2 YNFKEQ. V lost 4 bases and J lost 5, with 18 bases in between. The CDR3 DNA sequence: TGTGCCAGCAGCCTCTTAAGGTGGGACCCTAACAATGAGCAGTTCTTC. Protein product: CASSLLRWDPNNEQFF.

This clonotype was recorded at least ten times. The chain links TRBV27 to TRBJ2-7; tentatively, D is TRBD2 (6 bases). Trimming removed 10 bases from V and 6 bases from J, with 22 bases in between. The CDR3 consists of 14 residues. Looked up from germline, CDR1 is MNHEY and CDR2 is SMNVEV (reference sequence). The CDR3 loop reads CATQFWGGDTEQYF. The CDR3 coding sequence is TGTGCCACCCAGTTTTGGGGAGGCGATACCGAGCAGTACTTC.

As to this clonotype: Possible read error: a much larger clone is one base away. This sequence joins TRBV7-9 and TRBJ2-7, with D unclear. The germline CDR1 and CDR2 sequences are SEHNR and FQNEAQ (reference sequence). CDR3 length: 15 residues. CDR3 loop: CASSLGAANSHEQYF. The CDR3 DNA reads TGTGCCAGCAGCTTAGGGGCAGCCAACTCCCACGAGCAGTACTTC. Variable domain in full (rest from reference TRBV7-9 and TRBJ2-7): DTGVSQNPRHKITKRGQNVTFRCDPISEHNRLYWYRQTLGQGPEFLTYFQNEAQLEKSRLLSDRFSAERPKGSFSTLEIQRTEQGDSAMYLCASSLGAANSHEQYFGPGTRLTVT.

In this sample, this clonotype turned up many times. The chain combines TRBV28 with TRBJ2-7, with TRBD1 matching 10 bases. J gave up 6 bases and V 10 bases, and 9 bases lay outside the gene matches. Germline V lookup: CDR1 MDHEN, CDR2 SYDVKM. The CDR3 length is 13 residues. As DNA, the CDR3 is TGTGCCACGGGGGACAGGGGAGTGGGCGAGCAGTACTTC. Translating it yields CATGDRGVGEQYF.

This clonotype was seen a handful of times. This chain links TRBV5-4 with TRBJ2-1, with 9 bases matching TRBD1. Germline loops: CDR1 SGHNT, CDR2 YYREEE (reference sequence). This CDR3 contains 15 residues. J lost 3 bases, V lost 4 bases, and 5 bases had no gene match. The CDR3 DNA reads TGTGCCAGCAGCAAAGACAGGGGGTACTACAATGAGCAGTTCTTC. Its translation is CASSKDRGYYNEQFF.

In its sample, this clonotype was seen once. The chain is built from TRBV20-1 and TRBJ2-7; 8 bases line up with TRBD2. The germline gives CDR1 DFQATT, CDR2 SNEGSKA (reference sequence). The CDR3 has 12 amino acids. CDR3 protein: CRGLVGHYEQYF. CDR3 bases: TGCAGGGGACTAGTGGGGCACTACGAGCAGTACTTC.

This clonotype came up many times. The V call is TRBV7-2, the J call TRBJ1-6, with TRBD1 as a possible D gene (5 bases). With 4 bases removed from V and 9 bases from J, the gap between germline ends came to 16 bases. The V gene's germline CDR1 is SGHTA and CDR2 FQGNSA. The CDR3 totals 15 residues. The CDR3 reads CASSSSRDGLSPLHF. In nucleotides, the CDR3 is TGTGCCAGCAGCTCGTCCCGGGACGGTCTTTCACCCCTCCACTTT.

This clonotype was observed many times. The chain couples TRBV4-3 to TRBJ2-3, with D possibly TRBD1 on 5 matching bases. Trimming removed 2 bases at V and 4 bases at J, with 13 bases between. Per the germline V gene, CDR1 is LGHNA and CDR2 is YSLEER. The CDR3 is 15 amino acids. CDR3 DNA sequence: TGCGCCAGCAGCCAAAAAGGGGCTGGGGCAGATACGCAGTATTTT. The encoded protein is CASSQKGAGADTQYF.

This chain uses TRBV5-1 with TRBJ2-3, with D possibly being TRBD2 (6 bases). CDR3 length: 16 amino acids. Germline CDR1 is SGHRS and CDR2 is YFSETQ. Trimming stripped 0 bases from V and 0 bases from J, with 11 bases between. Here the CDR3 reads CASSLVLATSTDTQYF. DNA of the CDR3: TGCGCCAGCAGCTTGGTTCTAGCGACTAGCACAGATACGCAGTATTTT.

A note on this clonotype: Possible read error: a much larger clone is one base away. The V and J genes are TRBV3-1 and TRBJ2-5, with TRBD2 matching over 9 bases. The CDR3 consists of 16 residues. CDR1 LGHDT and CDR2 YNNKEL come from the germline V gene (reference sequence). V shed 2 bases, J shed 5 bases, and the junction held 9 bases outside the gene matches. CDR3 nucleotides: TGTGCCAGCAGCCAACGAATAGCGGGAGTACGCGAGACCCAGTACTTC. This codes for CASSQRIAGVRETQYF.

This chain joins TRBV3-1 and TRBJ1-1, with D unclear. Germline CDR1 and CDR2: LGHDT and YNNKEL (reference sequence). The CDR3 totals 12 residues. Trimming took off 1 base at V and 6 bases at J, with 6 bases between the two ends. CDR3 in amino acids: CASSQVGPEAFF. Written as DNA, the CDR3 is TGTGCCAGCAGCCAAGTCGGGCCTGAAGCTTTCTTT.

The rearrangement joins TRBV19 to TRBJ1-2, with 8 nucleotides matching TRBD1. The germline gives CDR1 LNHDA, CDR2 SQIVND (reference sequence). CDR3 length: 15 amino acids. The ends lost 8 bases at V and 3 bases at J; junction bases unmatched: 11. As DNA, the CDR3 is TGTGCCAGTCACGGCGGACAGGGCAGTTACTATGGCTACACCTTC. Translating gives CASHGGQGSYYGYTF.

This clonotype was counted a single time. This chain links TRBV4-3 with TRBJ1-3; possibly TRBD1 for D (5 bases). V was shortened by 0 bases and J by 0 bases, with 24 bases between the two germline ends. Germline CDR1 and CDR2: LGHNA and YSLEER. The CDR3 consists of 21 residues. The CDR3 sequence: CASSQDPPLGGLHDSGNTIYF. The CDR3 DNA sequence: TGCGCCAGCAGCCAAGATCCACCCTTGGGGGGACTGCACGACTCTGGAAACACCATATATTTT.